There are many counts of the clone carrying this T cell receptor (beta chain). Trimming shortened V by 6 bases and J by 0 bases, and 11 bases separated the two germline ends. Germline V CDR1 and CDR2: SEHNR, FQNEAQ (reference sequence). This CDR3 spans 15 amino acids. This sample is part of a study of breast tumors, draining lymph nodes, adjacent tissues. TCRdb reprocessed the multiplex PCR reads with MiXCR, giving one entry per CDR3 protein. This table has 60,000 to 75,000 distinct CDR3 sequences, roughly 50% appearing once. The chain couples TRBV7-9 to TRBJ2-2; the D gene could be TRBD1 or TRBD2 (5 bases each). This clonotype originated in a female donor with breast cancer. Some clones in this sample may be carry-over from other donors' samples. The sequencing sample was made of breast tumor tissue. CDR3 in amino acids: CASSYGTANTGELFF. The CDR3 nucleotides are TGTGCCAGCAGTTACGGGACGGCGAACACCGGGGAGCTGTTTTTT.